Listed below are T cell receptor beta chains from one sample, sequenced in a study of cytomegalovirus exposure and HLA in healthy donors. Some clones are missing from TCRdb's copy, which holds only in-frame ones; the method was immunoSEQ multiplex PCR. Found here are about 90,000 clones, roughly three quarters of them singletons; the top ten hold around 3%. Source material: PBMCs. The source of these receptors is a man younger than 40 in good health and CMV-seronegative. The CDR3 runs from the conserved cysteine through the conserved F or W. D genes are given only for firm matches. Not all rows give a size; the values are once, few, many and, for expanded clones, a class.

>TRBJ1-2|NA|NA|TRBV7-8
CASSLVGHGYTF
TGTGCCAGCAGCTTGGTGGGGCACGGCTACACCTTC
>TRBJ1-2|NA|few|TRBV29-1
CSVGGKGGANYGYTF
TGCAGCGTAGGGGGTAAAGGGGGTGCTAACTATGGCTACACCTTC
>TRBJ1-4|NA|NA|TRBV6-6
CASSLSIDNPNEKLFF
TGTGCCAGCAGTCTTAGCATCGATAATCCTAATGAAAAACTGTTTTTT
>TRBJ1-4|NA|NA|TRBV2
CASSRDYSGRELFF
TGTGCCAGCAGTAGGGACTACTCAGGTCGAGAACTGTTTTTT
>TRBJ1-2|TRBD1|NA|TRBV10-3
CAISRDRGRDGYTF
TGTGCCATCAGTCGGGACAGGGGGCGTGATGGCTACACCTTC
>TRBJ2-5|NA|NA|TRBV6-5
CASSYALDQETQYF
TGTGCCAGCAGTTACGCGCTCGATCAAGAGACCCAGTACTTC
>TRBJ1-4|NA|few|TRBV5-4
CASSVGQRDEKLFF
TGTGCCAGCAGCGTTGGACAGCGTGATGAAAAACTGTTTTTT
>TRBJ1-1|TRBD1|NA|TRBV13
CASSERTGGSTEAFF
TGTGCCAGCAGCGAGAGGACAGGGGGAAGCACTGAAGCTTTCTTT
>TRBJ2-1|TRBD1|NA|TRBV7-8
CASSIMAGQGKNEQFF
TGTGCCAGCAGCATAATGGCGGGACAGGGAAAGAATGAGCAGTTCTTC
>TRBJ2-3|NA|few|TRBV6-5
CASSYSGLVGDTQYF
TGTGCCAGCAGTTACTCGGGGCTAGTTGGGGATACGCAGTATTTT
>TRBJ1-1|NA|once|TRBV5-1
CASSLAQNLMNTEAFF
TGCGCCAGCAGCTTGGCCCAGAACCTCATGAACACTGAAGCTTTCTTT
>TRBJ1-1|NA|few|TRBV19
CASSKQGQDEAFF
TGTGCCAGTAGTAAACAGGGCCAAGACGAAGCTTTCTTT
>TRBJ1-4|NA|NA|TRBV5-6
CASSPGATNEKLFF
TGTGCCAGCAGCCCGGGTGCAACTAATGAAAAACTGTTTTTT
>TRBJ2-7|TRBD1|NA|TRBV13
CASNVDRGYEQYF
TGTGCCAGCAACGTGGACAGGGGCTACGAGCAGTACTTC
>TRBJ1-1|NA|NA|TRBV7-2
CASSLGRAGLGTEAFF
TGTGCCAGCAGCTTAGGAAGGGCAGGGCTGGGGACTGAAGCTTTCTTT
>TRBJ2-7|NA|few|TRBV7-2
CASSAYTGSYEQYF
TGTGCCAGCAGCGCATACACAGGCTCCTACGAGCAGTACTTC
>TRBJ1-2|TRBD1|NA|TRBV4-3
CASSRDRDRPYGYTF
TGCGCCAGCAGCCGAGACCGGGACAGGCCCTATGGCTACACCTTC
>TRBJ2-2|TRBD2|NA|TRBV7-6
CASSLAGTSGGGELFF
TGTGCCAGCAGCTTAGCTGGGACTAGCGGTGGCGGGGAGCTGTTTTTT
>TRBJ2-5|TRBD1|NA|TRBV5-1
CASSFVGQGEETQYF
TGCGCCAGCAGCTTTGTAGGACAGGGGGAGGAGACCCAGTACTTC
>TRBJ1-6|TRBD1|NA|TRBV28
CASSSRDSQRSPLHF
TGTGCCAGCAGTTCGCGGGACAGCCAGCGGTCACCCCTCCACTTT
>TRBJ1-1|TRBD1|NA|TRBV28
CASSPGQGLLPIVFF
TGTGCCAGCAGCCCGGGACAGGGGCTTTTGCCCATCGTTTTCTTT
>TRBJ1-1|NA|NA|TRBV18
CASSPPNQAGNTEAFF
TGTGCCAGCTCACCACCCAATCAGGCAGGGAACACTGAAGCTTTCTTT
>TRBJ1-1|NA|NA|TRBV19
CASSISGVTEAFF
TGTGCCAGTAGTATCAGCGGCGTCACTGAAGCTTTCTTT
>TRBJ2-5|NA|NA|TRBV7-8
CASSLGGQLRQETQYF
TGTGCCAGCAGCTTAGGGGGGCAGTTGCGGCAAGAGACCCAGTACTTC
>TRBJ1-5|NA|few|TRBV30
CAWSVGAVNQPQHF
TGTGCCTGGAGTGTAGGGGCAGTCAATCAGCCCCAGCATTTT
>TRBJ1-5|NA|NA|TRBV11-2
CASSLAVGGSNQPQHF
TGTGCCAGCAGCTTAGCGGTTGGGGGGAGCAATCAGCCCCAGCATTTT
>TRBJ2-5|NA|NA|TRBV2
CASSDMGAGLWETQYF
TGTGCCAGCAGCGATATGGGGGCTGGCCTTTGGGAGACCCAGTACTTC
>TRBJ1-1|NA|NA|TRBV6-1
CASSELGGGLAAFF
TGTGCCAGCAGTGAACTTGGGGGGGGCCTAGCAGCTTTCTTT
>TRBJ1-5|TRBD1|few|TRBV6-5
CASSYDGTGDQPQHF
TGTGCCAGCAGTTACGATGGGACAGGGGATCAGCCCCAGCATTTT
>TRBJ1-5|NA|NA|TRBV7-9
CASHQGNQPQHF
TGTGCCAGCCACCAGGGAAATCAGCCCCAGCATTTT
>TRBJ1-2|NA|few|TRBV29-1
CSVEENYGYTF
TGCAGCGTTGAGGAGAACTATGGCTACACCTTC
>TRBJ2-1|TRBD2|NA|TRBV19
CASSIKGSGGLYNEQFF
TGTGCCAGTAGTATTAAGGGCAGCGGGGGGCTCTACAATGAGCAGTTCTTC
>TRBJ2-1|NA|NA|TRBV27
CASRNAGGADNEQFF
TGTGCCAGCAGAAACGCCGGGGGTGCGGACAATGAGCAGTTCTTC
>TRBJ2-2|NA|NA|TRBV5-1
CASSPSGGEYTGELFF
TGCGCCAGCAGCCCCAGTGGGGGCGAGTACACCGGGGAGCTGTTTTTT
>TRBJ1-1|TRBD1|few|TRBV30
CAWGGNRGRTEAFF
TGTGCCTGGGGGGGCAACAGGGGTCGGACTGAAGCTTTCTTT
>TRBJ1-1|TRBD1|once|TRBV29-1
CSVEIQGARFTEAFF
TGCAGCGTTGAGATACAGGGGGCCAGGTTTACTGAAGCTTTCTTT